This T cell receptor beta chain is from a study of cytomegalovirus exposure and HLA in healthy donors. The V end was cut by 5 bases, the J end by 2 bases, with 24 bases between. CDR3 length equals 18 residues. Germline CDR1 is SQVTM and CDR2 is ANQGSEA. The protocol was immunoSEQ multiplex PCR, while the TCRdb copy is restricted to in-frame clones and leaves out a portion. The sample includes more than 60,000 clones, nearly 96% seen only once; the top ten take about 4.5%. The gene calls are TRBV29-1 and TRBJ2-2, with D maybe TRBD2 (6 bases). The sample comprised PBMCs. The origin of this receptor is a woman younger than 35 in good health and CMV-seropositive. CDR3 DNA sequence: TGCAGCGTTTTCAATCTGTCTCACGGGAGTAGTAACACCGGGGAGCTGTTTTTT. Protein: CSVFNLSHGSSNTGELFF.